This T cell receptor (beta chain) is drawn from a study of tumor-infiltrating lymphocytes in primary liver carcinoma. As for the study in general: Resecting the tumor surgically was how the patients' primary liver carcinoma was treated.

With a constant-region primer, TCR beta cDNA was made from roughly 500 ng of total RNA. Sequencing libraries for TCR beta derived from three nested multiplex PCR rounds that used slightly modified ARM-PCR. Use of TRBV1-TRBV30 forward primers with a C-beta reverse primer characterized the first two PCR rounds, which lasted 10 cycles each. TCRdb ran MiXCR on the multiplex PCR reads and lists one entry per CDR3 protein. The table has fewer than 250,000 distinct CDR3 sequences, around 60% seen once; the top ten hold about 7.1%. About this clonotype: The DNA is left out, because the CDR3 cannot be placed on it with certainty; the CDR3 is given as TCRdb lists it.

Inclusive of both ends, the CDR3 amounts to 15 amino acids. CDR1 and CDR2 (germline): MDHEN, SYDVKM. Germline DNA was also extracted, while the blood RNA originated from unsorted whole blood. Those patients suffered from chronic HBV infection and were treatment-naive. The receptor comes from a woman aged 55 to 70 with primary liver carcinoma and hepatitis B virus infection. The chain links TRBV28 to TRBJ1-1; the DNA was not compared with TRBD1, the D call given in the table. Material for sequencing was peripheral blood. This chain's CDR3 is CASSLVVGTGAEALF.